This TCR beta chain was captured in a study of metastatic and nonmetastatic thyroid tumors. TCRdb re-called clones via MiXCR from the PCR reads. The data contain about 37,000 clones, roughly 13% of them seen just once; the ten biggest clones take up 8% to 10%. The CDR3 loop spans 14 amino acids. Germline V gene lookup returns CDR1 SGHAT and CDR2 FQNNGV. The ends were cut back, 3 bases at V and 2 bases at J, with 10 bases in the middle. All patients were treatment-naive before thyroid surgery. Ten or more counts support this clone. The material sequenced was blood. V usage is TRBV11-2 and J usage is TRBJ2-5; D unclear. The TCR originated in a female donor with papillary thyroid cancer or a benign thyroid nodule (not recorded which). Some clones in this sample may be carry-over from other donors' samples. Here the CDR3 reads CASSFVSKQETQYF. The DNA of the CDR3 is TGTGCCAGCAGCTTTGTGAGTAAGCAAGAGACCCAGTACTTC.